Below, one T cell receptor beta chain is given with its context. Assay: immunoSEQ multiplex PCR; the TCRdb copy retains only in-frame clones and omits some. Of more than 95,000 clones listed, roughly 83% are singletons. The record originates from a study of blood T cell repertoires in COVID-19. The CDR3 sequence is 16 residues long. Germline CDR1 and CDR2: SNHLY and FYNNEI. The V gene end was trimmed by 6 bases and the J gene end by 1 base; junction bases not matched to a gene: 6. Sequenced material: peripheral blood. The sequence derives from a woman aged 80 or older with active or convalescent COVID-19. This chain uses TRBV2 with TRBJ2-2; 9 bases are a match to TRBD1. CDR3 nucleotide sequence: TGTGCCAGCAGAGCGCGACAGGGGGGGAACACCGGGGAGCTGTTTTTT. Translation: CASRARQGGNTGELFF.